Shown below are 4 T cell receptor beta chains from a single sample sequenced in a study of cytomegalovirus exposure and HLA in healthy donors. A multiplex PCR was run with 60 Vbeta primers and 13 Jbeta primers. The method was immunoSEQ multiplex PCR; TCRdb's version includes in-frame clones alone and lacks a portion of them. This repertoire shows 120,000 or so clones, approximately 68% found once; its top ten account for over 1.5%. The sample taken for sequencing was PBMCs. These receptors originate from a man aged 25-45 years in good health and CMV-seropositive.

The rearrangement uses TRBV4-3 and TRBJ2-6; a possible D gene is TRBD2 (6 bases). This CDR3 region has 18 residues. V lost 4 bases and J 0 bases, leaving 16 bases between the germline ends. Germline CDR1 and CDR2: LGHNA and YSLEER. This chain's CDR3 is CASSRGSGVISGANVLTF. CDR3 DNA sequence: TGCGCCAGCAGCCGGGGTAGCGGAGTCATCTCTGGGGCCAACGTCCTGACTTTC.

The chain carries TRBV7-9 and TRBJ1-3; possibly TRBD1 for D (6 bases). The germline V gene has CDR1 SEHNR and CDR2 FQNEAQ (reference sequence). The CDR3 has 14 amino acids. V dropped 5 bases and J dropped 4 bases, with 12 bases sitting between them. Here the CDR3 DNA reads TGTGCCAGCAGCGACCAGGGGTACGGAAACACCATATATTTT. Translation: CASSDQGYGNTIYF.

The chain is built from TRBV5-1 and TRBJ2-1; 7 bases agree with TRBD1. The junction had 4 bases not matched to a gene; V was cut back by 2 bases and J by 2 bases. The CDR3 consists of 15 residues. Germline values: CDR1 SGHRS, CDR2 YFSETQ. The chain's CDR3 is CASSLRQGPYNEQFF. The CDR3 bases are TGCGCCAGCAGCTTAAGACAGGGCCCCTACAATGAGCAGTTCTTC. The entire variable domain, with the rest obtained from reference TRBV5-1 and TRBJ2-1, is as follows: KAGVTQTPRYLIKTRGQQVTLSCSPISGHRSVSWYQQTPGQGLQFLFEYFSETQRNKGNFPGRFSGRQFSNSRSEMNVSTLELGDSALYLCASSLRQGPYNEQFFGPGTRLTVL.

The rearrangement uses TRBV28 and TRBJ2-5, with 7 bases aligning to TRBD2. Germline CDR1 reads MDHEN; CDR2 reads SYDVKM. V shed 6 bases and J 4 bases; nucleotides not matched to a gene: 8. This CDR3 is built from 14 residues. CDR3 bases: TGTGCCAGCAGACAAGCGGGAAACAGAGAGACCCAGTACTTC. This gives the protein CASRQAGNRETQYF.